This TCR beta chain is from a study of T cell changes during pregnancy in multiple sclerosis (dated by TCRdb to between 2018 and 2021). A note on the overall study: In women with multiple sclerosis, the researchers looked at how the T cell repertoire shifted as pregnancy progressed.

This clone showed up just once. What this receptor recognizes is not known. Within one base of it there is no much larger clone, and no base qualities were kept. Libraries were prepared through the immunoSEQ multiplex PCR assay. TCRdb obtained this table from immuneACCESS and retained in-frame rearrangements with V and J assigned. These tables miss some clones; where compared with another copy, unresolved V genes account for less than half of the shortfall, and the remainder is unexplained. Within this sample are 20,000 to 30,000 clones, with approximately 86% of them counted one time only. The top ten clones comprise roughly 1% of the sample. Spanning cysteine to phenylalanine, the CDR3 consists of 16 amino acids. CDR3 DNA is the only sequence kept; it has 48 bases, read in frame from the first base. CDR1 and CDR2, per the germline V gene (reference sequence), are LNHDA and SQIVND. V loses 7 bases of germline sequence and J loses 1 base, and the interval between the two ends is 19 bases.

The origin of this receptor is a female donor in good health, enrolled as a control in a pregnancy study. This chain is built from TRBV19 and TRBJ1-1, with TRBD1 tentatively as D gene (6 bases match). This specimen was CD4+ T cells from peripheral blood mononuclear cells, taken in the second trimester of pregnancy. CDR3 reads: CASIPRGGTPNTEAFF. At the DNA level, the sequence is TGTGCCAGTATCCCTAGGGGGGGAACCCCGAACACTGAAGCTTTCTTT.